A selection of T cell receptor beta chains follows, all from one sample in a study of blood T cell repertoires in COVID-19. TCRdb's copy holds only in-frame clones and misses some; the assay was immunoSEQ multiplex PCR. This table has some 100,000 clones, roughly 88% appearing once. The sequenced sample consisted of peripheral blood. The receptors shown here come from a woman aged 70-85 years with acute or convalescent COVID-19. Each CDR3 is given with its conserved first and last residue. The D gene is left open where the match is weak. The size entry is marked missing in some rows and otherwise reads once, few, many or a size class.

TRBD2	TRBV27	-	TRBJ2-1	TGTGCCAGCGGACTAGCGGGCATCTACAATGAGCAGTTCTTC	CASGLAGIYNEQFF
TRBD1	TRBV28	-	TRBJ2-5	TGTGCCAGCAGTTTGAACACAGGGGGGGAGACCCAGTACTTC	CASSLNTGGETQYF
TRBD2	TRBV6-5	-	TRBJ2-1	TGTGCCAGCCGTAAGACTAGCGGGAGCGTTTTCTTC	CASRKTSGSVFF
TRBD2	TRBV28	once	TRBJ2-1	TGTGCCAGCAGTCCACTCACCGGGACAGGGTTAGCGGGAGGGATACGTGATGAGCAGTTCTTC	CASSPLTGTGLAGGIRDEQFF
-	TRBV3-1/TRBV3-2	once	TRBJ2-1	TGTGCCAGCAGCCAAGATACTTTTTCCTACAATGAGCAGTTCTTC	CASSQDTFSYNEQFF
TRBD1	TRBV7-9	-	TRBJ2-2	TGTGCCAGCAGCTTAGGGGACAGCCTTAACACCGGGGAGCTGTTTTTT	CASSLGDSLNTGELFF
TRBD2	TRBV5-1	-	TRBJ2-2	TGCGCCAGCAGCTTGGAGGGAGCGGGAGGGCCGTTAACCGGGGAGCTGTTTTTT	CASSLEGAGGPLTGELFF
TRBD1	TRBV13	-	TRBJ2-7	TGTGCCAGCAGCCTCGGGACAGGGGGATTTTACGAGCAGTACTTC	CASSLGTGGFYEQYF
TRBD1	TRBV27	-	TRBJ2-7	TGTGCCAGCAGTTTTTTTCGGGGACAGGGGGCTGGAGAGCAGTACTTC	CASSFFRGQGAGEQYF
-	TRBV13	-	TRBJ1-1	TGTGCCAGCAGCCCCGGTGGGAACACTGAAGCTTTCTTT	CASSPGGNTEAFF
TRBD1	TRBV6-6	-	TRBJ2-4	TGTGCCAGCAGTTACGATGCAGGGACAGGCATTCAGTACTTC	CASSYDAGTGIQYF
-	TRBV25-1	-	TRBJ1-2	TGTGCCAGCAGGGATCACAGATATGGCTACACCTTC	CASRDHRYGYTF
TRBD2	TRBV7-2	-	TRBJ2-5	TGTGCCAGCAGCCCTCGGGGTAGCGGGAGTAGTAAGACCCAGTACTTC	CASSPRGSGSSKTQYF
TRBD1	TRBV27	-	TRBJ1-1	TGTGCCAGCAGTTCCACACCGACAGGGTTTGAAGCTTTCTTT	CASSSTPTGFEAFF
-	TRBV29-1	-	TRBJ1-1	TGCAGCGTTGTGGTGAGGAGAAACACTGAAGCTTTCTTT	CSVVVRRNTEAFF
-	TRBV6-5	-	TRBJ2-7	TGTGCCAGCAGTTACTCCCGGGGGGCCGAGTACTTC	CASSYSRGAEYF
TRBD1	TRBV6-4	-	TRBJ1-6	TGTGCCAGCAGTGACCTAGACAGGGTTAGTCAAAATTCACCCCTCCACTTT	CASSDLDRVSQNSPLHF
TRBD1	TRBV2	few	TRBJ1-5	TGTGCCAGCAGCGCTCTTACCGGGACAGGGATCAATCAGCCCCAGCATTTT	CASSALTGTGINQPQHF
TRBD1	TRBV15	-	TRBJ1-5	TGTGCCACCAGCAGAGATCGAATTGGACAGGGCGATCAGCCCCAGCATTTT	CATSRDRIGQGDQPQHF
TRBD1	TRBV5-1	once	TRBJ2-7	TGCGCCAGCAGCTTGGCGACAGGGGTAATAAGCTCCTACGAGCAGTACTTC	CASSLATGVISSYEQYF
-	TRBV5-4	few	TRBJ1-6	TGTGCCAGCAGCTTGGGGGGACACGTCGATTCACCCCTCCACTTT	CASSLGGHVDSPLHF
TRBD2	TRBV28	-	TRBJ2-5	TGTGCCAGCAGTTTCCTGGCTAGCGGGAGATTCGGGTATGAGACCCAGTACTTC	CASSFLASGRFGYETQYF
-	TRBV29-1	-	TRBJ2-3	TGCAGCGTGGAAGGGTGGAGTAACACAGATACGCAGTATTTT	CSVEGWSNTDTQYF
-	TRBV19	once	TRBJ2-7	TGTGCCAGTAAGAGCGGCGCCTACGAGCAGTACTTC	CASKSGAYEQYF
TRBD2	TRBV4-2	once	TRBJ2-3	TGTGCCAGCAGCCAAGATCGGCCTGAGGCGGGAGCGTATTTT	CASSQDRPEAGAYF
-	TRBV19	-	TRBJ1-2	TGTGCCAGCCGGGACTACAGCTATGGCTACACCTTC	CASRDYSYGYTF
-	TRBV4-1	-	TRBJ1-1	TGCGCCAGCAGCCAGCCGGGGGGGATGAACACTGAAGCTTTCTTT	CASSQPGGMNTEAFF
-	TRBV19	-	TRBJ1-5	TGTGCCAGTAGTATTCTGGGCAGTTTCAATCAGCCCCAGCATTTT	CASSILGSFNQPQHF
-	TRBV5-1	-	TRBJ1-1	TGCGCCAGCAGCTTGACTCGGGAACGGAGCACTGAAGCTTTCTTT	CASSLTRERSTEAFF
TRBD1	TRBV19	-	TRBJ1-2	TGTGCCAGTAAACGGACAGGGGGCGGGAGTCCCTATGGCTACACCTTC	CASKRTGGGSPYGYTF
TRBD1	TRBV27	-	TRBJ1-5	TGTGCCAGCAGTTACAGGGGAATAAGCAATCAGCCCCAGCATTTT	CASSYRGISNQPQHF
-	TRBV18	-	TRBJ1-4	TGTGCCAGCTCACCCCGACAAGCAAATGAAAAACTGTTTTTT	CASSPRQANEKLFF
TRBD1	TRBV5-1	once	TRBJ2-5	TGCGCCAGCAGCCAGCTTGGGACAGCGGAAGAGACCCAGTACTTC	CASSQLGTAEETQYF